This record covers a single TCR beta chain. The sample originates from a study of T cells in Graves' hyperthyroidism and ophthalmopathy. Study details: The blood sample was taken at first diagnosis, before treatment began.

CDR3 length equals 16 residues. The germline CDR1 and CDR2 sequences are SGHRS and YFSETQ. V dropped 4 bases and J dropped 5 bases, with 21 bases sitting between them. From RNA transcripts, TCR beta CDR3 regions were amplified. The TCR CDR3 was amplified in a first-round RT-PCR using the HTBI primer set. TCRdb used MiXCR to reprocess the multiplex PCR reads, holding one entry per CDR3 protein. The sample records 500,000 to 800,000 distinct CDR3 sequences, roughly 15% being singletons. Fresh peripheral blood, 8 to 10 ml of it, supplied the PBMCs. This clonotype was obtained from a woman between 50 and 59 years old with Graves' ophthalmopathy. The chain employs TRBV5-1 and TRBJ2-5; no reliable D call. Specimen: blood. CDR3 loop: CASSAASVGRVETQYF. CDR3 DNA: TGCGCCAGCAGCGCGGCGTCTGTAGGTCGGGTCGAGACCCAGTACTTC.